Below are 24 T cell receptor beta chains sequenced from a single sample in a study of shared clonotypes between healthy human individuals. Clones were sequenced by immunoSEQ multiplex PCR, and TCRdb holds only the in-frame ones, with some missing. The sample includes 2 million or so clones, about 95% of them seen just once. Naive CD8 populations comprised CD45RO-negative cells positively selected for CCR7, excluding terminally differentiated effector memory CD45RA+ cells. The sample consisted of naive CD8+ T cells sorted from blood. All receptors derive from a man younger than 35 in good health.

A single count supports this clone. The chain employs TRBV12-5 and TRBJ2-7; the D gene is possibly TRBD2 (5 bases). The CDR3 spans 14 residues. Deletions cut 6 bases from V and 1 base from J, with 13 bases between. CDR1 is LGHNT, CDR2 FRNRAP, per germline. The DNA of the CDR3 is TGTGCTAGTGGAGTACCGGGAAAATCCTACGAGCAGTACTTC. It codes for CASGVPGKSYEQYF.

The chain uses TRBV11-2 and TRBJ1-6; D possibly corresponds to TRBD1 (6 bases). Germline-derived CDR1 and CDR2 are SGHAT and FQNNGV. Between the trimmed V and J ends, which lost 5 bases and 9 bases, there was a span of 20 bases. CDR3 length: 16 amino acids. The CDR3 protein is CASSLRTASRGSPLHF. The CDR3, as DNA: TGTGCCAGCAGCCTAAGGACAGCGTCGCGGGGTTCACCCCTCCACTTT.

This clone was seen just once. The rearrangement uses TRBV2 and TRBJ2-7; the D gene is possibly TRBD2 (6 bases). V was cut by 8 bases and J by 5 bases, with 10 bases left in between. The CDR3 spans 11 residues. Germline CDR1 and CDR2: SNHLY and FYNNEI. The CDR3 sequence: CASGWGDEQYF. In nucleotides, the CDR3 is TGTGCCAGCGGATGGGGGGACGAGCAGTACTTC.

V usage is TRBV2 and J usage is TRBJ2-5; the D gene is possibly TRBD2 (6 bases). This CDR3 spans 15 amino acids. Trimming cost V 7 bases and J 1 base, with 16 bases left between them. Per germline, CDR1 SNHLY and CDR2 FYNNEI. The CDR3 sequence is CASTRRVGGQETQYF. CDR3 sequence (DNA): TGTGCCAGCACTCGCAGGGTGGGGGGCCAAGAGACCCAGTACTTC.

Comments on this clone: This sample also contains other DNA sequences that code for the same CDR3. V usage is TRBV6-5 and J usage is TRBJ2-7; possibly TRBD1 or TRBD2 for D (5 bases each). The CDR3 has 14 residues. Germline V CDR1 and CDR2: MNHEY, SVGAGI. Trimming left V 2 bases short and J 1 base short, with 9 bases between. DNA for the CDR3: TGTGCCAGCAGTTACGGGGGAACTTCCTACGAGCAGTACTTC. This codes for CASSYGGTSYEQYF.

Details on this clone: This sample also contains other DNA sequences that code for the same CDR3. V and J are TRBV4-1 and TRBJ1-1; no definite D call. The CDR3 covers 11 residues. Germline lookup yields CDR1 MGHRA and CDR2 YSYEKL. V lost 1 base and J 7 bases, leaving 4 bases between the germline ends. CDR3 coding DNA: TGCGCCAGCAGCCAAGGAAGTGAAGCTTTCTTT. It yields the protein CASSQGSEAFF.

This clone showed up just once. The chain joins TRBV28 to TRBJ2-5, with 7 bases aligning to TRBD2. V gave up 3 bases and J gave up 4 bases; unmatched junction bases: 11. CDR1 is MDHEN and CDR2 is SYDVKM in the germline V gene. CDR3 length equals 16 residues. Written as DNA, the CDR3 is TGTGCCAGCAGTTTCGCCAGGGCGGGGGATCGAGAGACCCAGTACTTC. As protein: CASSFARAGDRETQYF.

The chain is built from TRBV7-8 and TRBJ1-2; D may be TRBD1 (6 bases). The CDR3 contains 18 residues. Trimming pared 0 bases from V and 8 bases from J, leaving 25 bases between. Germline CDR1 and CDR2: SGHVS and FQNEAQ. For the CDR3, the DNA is TGTGCCAGCAGCTTAGCGGTCGAGGCAGGGGAAATCCTTAGGGGCTACACCTTC. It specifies CASSLAVEAGEILRGYTF.

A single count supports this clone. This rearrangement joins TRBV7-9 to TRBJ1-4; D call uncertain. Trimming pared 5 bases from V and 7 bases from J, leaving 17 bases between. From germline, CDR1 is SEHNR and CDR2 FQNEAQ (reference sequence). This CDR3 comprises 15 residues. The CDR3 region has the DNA TGTGCCAGCAGCGACCTCGAGGCCGTGGGTGAAAAACTGTTTTTT. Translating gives CASSDLEAVGEKLFF.

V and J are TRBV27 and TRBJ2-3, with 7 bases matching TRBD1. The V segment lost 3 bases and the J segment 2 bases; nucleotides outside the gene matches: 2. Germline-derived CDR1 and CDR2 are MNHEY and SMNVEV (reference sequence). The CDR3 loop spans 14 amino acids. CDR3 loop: CASSLTGLTDTQYF. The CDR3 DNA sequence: TGTGCCAGCAGTTTGACAGGGCTCACAGATACGCAGTATTTT.

The CDR3 region is CASSQAEGGGYTF. CDR3 sequence (DNA): TGCGCCAGCAGCCAAGCAGAAGGGGGAGGCTACACCTTC. This chain uses TRBV4-3 with TRBJ1-2, with D perhaps TRBD1 (6 bases). Germline V lookup: CDR1 LGHNA, CDR2 YSLEER. V lost 1 base to trimming and J lost 8 bases, with 11 bases between them. The CDR3 runs 13 residues.

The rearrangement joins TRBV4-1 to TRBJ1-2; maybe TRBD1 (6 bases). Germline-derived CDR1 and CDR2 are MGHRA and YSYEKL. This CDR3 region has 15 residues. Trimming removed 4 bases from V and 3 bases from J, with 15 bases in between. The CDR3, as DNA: TGCGCCAGCAGCCTTCGGACAGTAGATGACTATGGCTACACCTTC. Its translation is CASSLRTVDDYGYTF.

The DNA for the CDR3 is TGCAGCGTTGAAGATTCCAGACACGGCGGTGAAGCTTTCTTT. Protein: CSVEDSRHGGEAFF. The V and J genes are TRBV29-1 and TRBJ1-1; no clear D gene. There are 14 residues in the CDR3. V was shortened by 0 bases and J by 7 bases, with 15 bases between the two germline ends. CDR1 and CDR2 (germline): SQVTM, ANQGSEA. Together with reference TRBV29-1 and TRBJ1-1, the CDR3 gives the full variable domain: SAVISQKPSRDICQRGTSLTIQCQVDSQVTMMFWYRQQPGQSLTLIATANQGSEATYESGFVIDKFPISRPNLTFSTLTVSNMSPEDSSIYLCSVEDSRHGGEAFFGQGTRLTVV.

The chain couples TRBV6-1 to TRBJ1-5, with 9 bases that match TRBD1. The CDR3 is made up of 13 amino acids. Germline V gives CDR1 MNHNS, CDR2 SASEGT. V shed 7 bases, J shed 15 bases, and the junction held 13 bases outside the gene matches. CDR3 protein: CASTLIRDRVLHF. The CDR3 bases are TGTGCCAGCACCCTAATCCGGGACAGGGTTTTGCATTTT.

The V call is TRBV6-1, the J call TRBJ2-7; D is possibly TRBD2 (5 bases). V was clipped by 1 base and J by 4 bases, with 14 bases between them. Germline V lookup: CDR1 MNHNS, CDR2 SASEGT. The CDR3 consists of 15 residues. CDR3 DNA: TGTGCCAGCAGTGAAGTAAGAGGGTTTCTATACGAGCAGTACTTC. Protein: CASSEVRGFLYEQYF.

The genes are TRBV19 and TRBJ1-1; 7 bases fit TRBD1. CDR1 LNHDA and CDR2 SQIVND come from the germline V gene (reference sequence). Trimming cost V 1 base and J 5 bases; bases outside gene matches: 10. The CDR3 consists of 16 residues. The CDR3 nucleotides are TGTGCCAGTAGTATAGCGGGTACAGGGGAGAGGACTGAAGCTTTCTTT. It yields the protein CASSIAGTGERTEAFF.

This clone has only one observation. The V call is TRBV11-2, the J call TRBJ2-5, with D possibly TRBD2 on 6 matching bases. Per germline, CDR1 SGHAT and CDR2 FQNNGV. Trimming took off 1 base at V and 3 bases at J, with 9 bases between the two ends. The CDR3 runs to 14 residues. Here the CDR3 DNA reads TGTGCCAGCAGCTTAGCGGGAGTCAAAGAGACCCAGTACTTC. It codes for CASSLAGVKETQYF.

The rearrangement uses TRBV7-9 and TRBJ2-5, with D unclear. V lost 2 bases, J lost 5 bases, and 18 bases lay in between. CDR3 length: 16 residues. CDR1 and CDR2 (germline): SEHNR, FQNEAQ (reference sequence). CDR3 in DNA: TGTGCCAGCAGCTTACTTTCACGCGGAGCTGGGGAGACCCAGTACTTC. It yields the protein CASSLLSRGAGETQYF. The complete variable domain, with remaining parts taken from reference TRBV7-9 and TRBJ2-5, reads DTGVSQNPRHKITKRGQNVTFRCDPISEHNRLYWYRQTLGQGPEFLTYFQNEAQLEKSRLLSDRFSAERPKGSFSTLEIQRTEQGDSAMYLCASSLLSRGAGETQYFGPGTRLLVL.

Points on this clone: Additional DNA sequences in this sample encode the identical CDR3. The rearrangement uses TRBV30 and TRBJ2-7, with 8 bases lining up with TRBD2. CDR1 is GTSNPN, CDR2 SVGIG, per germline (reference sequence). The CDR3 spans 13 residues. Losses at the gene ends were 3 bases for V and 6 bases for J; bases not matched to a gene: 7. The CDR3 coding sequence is TGTGCCTGGAGGGGACTAGGGGTCGGCGAGCAGTACTTC. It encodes CAWRGLGVGEQYF.

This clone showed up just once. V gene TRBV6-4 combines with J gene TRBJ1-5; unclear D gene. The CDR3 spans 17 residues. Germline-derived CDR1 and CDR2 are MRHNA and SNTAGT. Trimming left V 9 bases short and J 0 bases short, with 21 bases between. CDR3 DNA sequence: TGTGCCAGTCACCACGAAATCCGGAATTATAGCAATCAGCCCCAGCATTTT. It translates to CASHHEIRNYSNQPQHF.

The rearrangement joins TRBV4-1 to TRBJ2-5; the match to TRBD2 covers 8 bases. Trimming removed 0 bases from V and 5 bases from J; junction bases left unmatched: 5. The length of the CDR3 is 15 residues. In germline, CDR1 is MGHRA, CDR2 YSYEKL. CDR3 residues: CASSQEAAGAETQYF. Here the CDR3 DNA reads TGCGCCAGCAGCCAAGAAGCAGCGGGGGCGGAGACCCAGTACTTC.

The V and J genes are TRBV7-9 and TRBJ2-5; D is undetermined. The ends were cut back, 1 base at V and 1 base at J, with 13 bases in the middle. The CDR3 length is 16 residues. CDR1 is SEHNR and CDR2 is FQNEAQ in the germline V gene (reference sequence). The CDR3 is CASSLVARLGQETQYF. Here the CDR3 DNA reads TGTGCCAGCAGCTTAGTGGCCAGGCTGGGCCAAGAGACCCAGTACTTC.

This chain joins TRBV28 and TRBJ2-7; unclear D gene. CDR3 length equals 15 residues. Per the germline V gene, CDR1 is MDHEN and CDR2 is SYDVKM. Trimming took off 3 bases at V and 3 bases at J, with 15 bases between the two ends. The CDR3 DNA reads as TGTGCCAGCAGTTTGACCGGGTTAACCCGCTACGAGCAGTACTTC. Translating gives CASSLTGLTRYEQYF.

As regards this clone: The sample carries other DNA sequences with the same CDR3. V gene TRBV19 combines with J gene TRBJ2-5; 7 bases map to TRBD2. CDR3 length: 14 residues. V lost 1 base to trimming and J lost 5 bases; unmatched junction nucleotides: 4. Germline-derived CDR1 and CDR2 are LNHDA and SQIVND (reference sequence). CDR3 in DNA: TGTGCCAGTAGTATAGTAGCGGGCGGGGAGACCCAGTACTTC. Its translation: CASSIVAGGETQYF.